This TCR beta chain was profiled in a study of blood T cell repertoires in COVID-19 (dated by TCRdb to the early 2020s). About the investigation overall: Samples from collaborators originated in the United States, Italy and Spain and spanned both the acute and convalescent phases of COVID-19. The material from the prospective study consisted of cDNA or gDNA derived from T cells, B-cell-depleted T cells, or PBMCs. The dataset comprised deeply sampled blood TCRbeta repertoires from subjects exposed to, actively infected with, or recovered from COVID-19. A freely available public database, intended as a resource for researchers studying the immune response to SARS-CoV-2, is where the repertoires were released. The samples were drawn from the first 160 participants of the ongoing ImmuneRACE study and from 950 to 1,500 subjects provided by 6 global collaborators. Nearly every sample came with metadata listing a de-identified subject ID, COVID-19 status, age in years and sex. Where available, HLA class I and class II types were taken from metadata supplied by the sample provider and were not determined by assay-based typing. General study outcomes and caveats: The quantity of clinical and demographic metadata differed by source and by participant and was supplied without curation.

After removal of 0 bases from V and 7 bases from J, the junction retains 8 bases not matched to a gene. The germline V gene sets CDR1 to MNHEY and CDR2 to SVGAGI. The CDR3, from cysteine to phenylalanine, totals 15 residues. This entry keeps only the CDR3 DNA: 45 bases, framed from base 1. Concerning this clone: The clone's antigen remains unknown. No clone much larger than this one lies a single base away; base qualities are absent.

In the prospective study, participants were roughly 18 to 95 years old, resided in around 25 geographic areas of the United States, and were enrolled through a virtual design. In the prospective study, participants were assigned to cohorts based on the clinical history participants reported in a screening survey and a study questionnaire. Mobile phlebotomists in the prospective study collected whole blood, serum and a nasopharyngeal or oropharyngeal swab from every participant. Participants in the prospective study had the option to provide additional blood draws and questionnaires over a roughly two-month period. Prospective study blood samples were shipped either frozen or at room temperature before DNA extraction. TCRbeta CDR3 regions were amplified from genomic DNA using the immunoSEQ Assay, a bias-controlled multiplex PCR. Regarding the original processing steps: Nucleated cell counts per sample were estimated from amplification of reference gene primers within the assay. To quantify the absolute abundance of each unique TCRbeta CDR3 rearrangement, sequence reads were collapsed and filtered. For each sample, productive Simpson clonality was calculated as the square root of Simpson's diversity index over productive rearrangements. The table was pulled from immuneACCESS by TCRdb, which kept in-frame rearrangements only. Such tables lose some clones; where checked, under half of the loss comes from unresolved V genes, and the rest has no known cause. V and J calls and clone size are those listed in that table; D and trimming were worked out from the DNA. The table for this sample lists approximately 240,000 clones; around 90% of them were counted only once. Roughly 6.3% of the sample goes to the ten largest clones.

This TCR derives from a woman in her 30s with acute COVID-19. The chain links TRBV6-5 with TRBJ2-7; TRBD2 lines up with 8 middle nucleotides. Material for sequencing was PBMCs or T cells enriched from blood (not recorded which). The DNA is as follows: TGTGCCAGCAGTTACTCGCCCGGGAGGGCCTGGGAGCAGTACTTC. Translated, it gives CASSYSPGRAWEQYF.